This T cell receptor (beta chain) appears in the sequencing data of a study of T cell responses to AZD1222 COVID-19 vaccine. Study-wide points: Mostly white British, mostly female donors; authors suggested clonal diversity may be underestimated. Only a handful of AZD1222 recipients were seropositive at baseline. Regions 160-218 and 743-854 dominated among vaccine-associated CD4 TCRs spanning spike. In the spike-specific TCR repertoire, nearly half reportedly target unmutated variant regions.

Points on this clone: Its antigen is currently unknown.

The assay was immunoSEQ multiplex PCR, and TCRdb's table has in-frame clones only and misses some. There are some 97,000 clones in the sample; about nine tenths occur only once, and under 2% lies in the top ten. The CDR3 extends over 13 amino acids. J lost 5 bases, V lost 5 bases, and 4 bases had no gene match. The chain joins TRBV12-3 or TRBV12-4 to TRBJ1-1; 8 nucleotides agree with TRBD1. Sample: peripheral blood, taken on day 0 of AZD1222 vaccination. The source of this sequence is an adult in good health. The CDR3 DNA is TGTGCCAGCAGTCCGACAGGGGTGACTGAAGCTTTCTTT. It specifies CASSPTGVTEAFF.